This T cell receptor (beta chain) emerged from a study of metastatic and nonmetastatic thyroid tumors. About the study: The comparison covered peripheral blood and tumor or nodule tissue in malignant and benign thyroid patients.

All patients reached thyroid surgery having received no treatment beforehand. To note about this clone: The junction and the germline gene differ at one end; a read error may be behind it.

Germline V gene sequence: CDR1 ENHRY, CDR2 SYGVKD. The CDR3 has 15 amino acids. Original analysis: For papillary thyroid cancer, a distant-metastasis classifier was constructed from CDR3 differences observed across clinicopathological groups. MiXCR re-clonotyped the PCR reads for TCRdb. V and J calls and clone size were set by TCRdb, not the authors. The sample records roughly 6,500 clones, roughly 30% being singletons. The rearrangement links TRBV10-3 to TRBJ2-2, with D hard to call. Sequencing was performed on adjacent normal tissue. The receptor's source is a female donor with papillary thyroid cancer or a benign thyroid nodule (not recorded which). Some clones in this sample may be carry-over from other donors' samples. The CDR3 coding sequence is TGTGCCAGCAGTCTCCATAGCCGGAACACCGGGGAGCTGTTTTTT. This gives the protein CASSLHSRNTGELFF.